This T cell receptor beta chain was retrieved from a study of control samples from healthy donors and cancer patients (dated by TCRdb to the early 2020s). Details on this clone: It has no known antigen specificity. Base qualities are not recorded, but no much larger clone differs from it by a single base.

Deletion took 3 bases off V and 3 bases off J, with a span of 19 bases between the germline ends. Spanning cysteine to phenylalanine, the CDR3 consists of 16 amino acids. Kept here is only the CDR3 DNA, which spans 48 bases and is read in frame from base 1. Reading the germline V gene (reference sequence) gives CDR1 GTSNPN and CDR2 SVGIG. The method behind the library was the immunoSEQ multiplex PCR assay. The table was pulled from immuneACCESS by TCRdb, which kept in-frame rearrangements only. Such tables lose some clones; where checked, under half of the loss comes from unresolved V genes, and the rest has no known cause. Present in this sample are about 130,000 clones, more than 85% of which were seen just once. Jointly, the top ten make up roughly 1.7% of the sample.

The sequence links TRBV30 to TRBJ2-3; the D match is possibly TRBD1 or TRBD2, with 5 bases aligned in each. Sequences were obtained from PBMCs. The TCR comes from a man in his fifties with head and neck cancer. The DNA sequence reads TGTGCCTGGAGATCGTTCAGGGACCTCGGGACAGATACGCAGTATTTT. This gives the protein CAWRSFRDLGTDTQYF.